A selection of T cell receptor beta chains follows, all from one sample in a study of regulatory T cells in long-lasting Graves disease. TCRdb reprocessed the multiplex PCR reads via MiXCR and lists one record per CDR3 protein. The sample comprises around 450,000 distinct CDR3 sequences, about 15% of which are singletons, and around 15% rests with the top ten. These sequences were also reported in another study, on T cells in Graves' hyperthyroidism and ophthalmopathy.

Sequenced material: peripheral blood mononuclear cells (PBMCs), taken at new diagnosis, from a patient treated with antithyroid drugs. The receptor source for this set is a woman in her twenties or thirties with Graves disease. Both conserved end residues are part of each CDR3. Fields, in order: CDR3 DNA, CDR3 protein, J gene, clone size, D gene, V gene. A D gene is named only where the DNA matches it firmly. Not all rows give a size; the values are once, few, many and, for expanded clones, a class.

TGCAGCGTTGCCCCGGCTGCATCCTACGAGCAGTACTTC | CSVAPAASYEQYF | TRBJ2-7 | many | - | TRBV29-1
TGTGCCACCATAGCCGGCGGGACTAGCGGGAGATACGAGCAGTACTTC | CATIAGGTSGRYEQYF | TRBJ2-7 | few | TRBD2 | TRBV28
TGTGCCAGCAGTCGCGGGACAGTCACCGGGGAGCTGTTTTTT | CASSRGTVTGELFF | TRBJ2-2 | - | - | TRBV28
TGTGCCAGCAATGAACTGGCCCCACTTTACAATGAGCAGTTCTTC | CASNELAPLYNEQFF | TRBJ2-1 | few | - | TRBV6-1
TGTGCCAGCAGCAATAGCGGGAGTTTCGGCGGGGAGCTGTTTTTT | CASSNSGSFGGELFF | TRBJ2-2 | many | TRBD2 | TRBV7-2
TGTGCCAGCAGTCAAGGGAACAATGAGCAGTTCTTC | CASSQGNNEQFF | TRBJ2-1 | - | - | TRBV6-1
TGTGCCAGCATCCCACCCTTACAGGGGTTCACTGAAGCTTTCTTT | CASIPPLQGFTEAFF | TRBJ1-1 | many | TRBD1 | TRBV2
TGTGCCAGCAGCCGGACAGGGGACGGCTCCTACAATGAGCAGTTCTTC | CASSRTGDGSYNEQFF | TRBJ2-1 | - | TRBD1 | TRBV7-3
TGTGCCAGCAGCTTAGATAGTAGAACTAGCAGCGAGCAGTACTTC | CASSLDSRTSSEQYF | TRBJ2-7 | many | - | TRBV11-2
TGTGCCAGCAGCGTAGGAGTAGCGGGGCTAGAAAATGAGCAGTTCTTC | CASSVGVAGLENEQFF | TRBJ2-1 | few | TRBD2 | TRBV9
TGTGCCTGGAGTTCCGGGACAGCCTTCTACGAGCAGTACTTC | CAWSSGTAFYEQYF | TRBJ2-7 | - | TRBD1 | TRBV30
TGTGCCAGCAGATTGGACGGGACAGGCGTACGGCTTTTT | CASRLDGTGVRLF | TRBJ1-4 | - | TRBD1 | TRBV28
TGTGCCAGCAGCTTAGACGGCCGCGGTCGGGGGAACACTGAAGCTTTCTTT | CASSLDGRGRGNTEAFF | TRBJ1-1 | few | - | TRBV7-9
TGTGCCAGCAGGAGAGAACAGGGGGCGCGAGGGTATCAGCCCCAGCATTTT | CASRREQGARGYQPQHF | TRBJ1-5 | many | TRBD1 | TRBV2
TGCAGCGTCCCAGGTAGCGGGACTATGTCAGGCGAAGAGACCCAGTACTTC | CSVPGSGTMSGEETQYF | TRBJ2-5 | many | TRBD2 | TRBV29-1
TGTGCCAGCAGTCCGTGGACTAGCGGGAGGGGAAATGAGCAGTTCTTC | CASSPWTSGRGNEQFF | TRBJ2-1 | - | TRBD2 | TRBV27
TGCAGCGTTATCGGACAGGGATCGAGAGGGGCCTACAATGAGCAGTTCTTC | CSVIGQGSRGAYNEQFF | TRBJ2-1 | many | TRBD1 | TRBV29-1
TGTGCCAGCAGTTACTCGCCTGGTTACACTGAAGCTTTCTTT | CASSYSPGYTEAFF | TRBJ1-1 | many | - | TRBV6-5
TGTGCCAGCAGTGGACTGGCGGGAGTTGAGGAGACCCAGTACTTC | CASSGLAGVEETQYF | TRBJ2-5 | - | TRBD2 | TRBV25-1
TGTGCCAGCAGTTACTCTAGGAACAGGGCCTACGAGCAGTACTTC | CASSYSRNRAYEQYF | TRBJ2-7 | many | - | TRBV6-5
TGTGCCAGCAGCTTTACTTGGGGTGAGCAGTACTTC | CASSFTWGEQYF | TRBJ2-7 | many | - | TRBV13
TGCAGCGTTGACCCCGACAGGGTTTATGGCTACACCTTC | CSVDPDRVYGYTF | TRBJ1-2 | many | TRBD1 | TRBV29-1
TGTGCCAGCAGTTTAGAACTAAGGACTAGCGGGGATTATTACAATGAGCAGTCCTTC | CASSLELRTSGDYYNEQSF | TRBJ2-1 | few | TRBD2 | TRBV12-3/TRBV12-4
TGTGCCAGCAGTTTATTGGTGGGGGGATCAACTAATGAAAAACTGTTTTTT | CASSLLVGGSTNEKLFF | TRBJ1-4 | many | - | TRBV28
TGTGCCACCAGTGACGGCCGGGGTAGCGGTCAGCCCCAGCATTTT | CATSDGRGSGQPQHF | TRBJ1-5 | few | - | TRBV24-1
TGTGCCAGCAGCTTAGGTAACGGGAGGGCCTACAATGAGCAGTTCTTC | CASSLGNGRAYNEQFF | TRBJ2-1 | many | TRBD2 | TRBV11-2
TGTGCCAGCAGCGTAGAAGGTTCCTACAATGAGCAGTTCTTC | CASSVEGSYNEQFF | TRBJ2-1 | many | - | TRBV9
TGCAGCGTTGCAGGGCATCCGAACACTGAAGCTTTCTTT | CSVAGHPNTEAFF | TRBJ1-1 | many | - | TRBV29-1
TGCGCCAGCAGCTTGATACAAATAGACACTGAAGCTTTCTTT | CASSLIQIDTEAFF | TRBJ1-1 | many | - | TRBV5-1
TGTGCCAGCAGAGGGACAGGGGAGTACTTC | CASRGTGEYF | TRBJ2-7 | many | TRBD1 | TRBV27
TGTGCCAGCAGCTTATTAGGGGGGACCTACAATGAGCAGTTCTTC | CASSLLGGTYNEQFF | TRBJ2-1 | many | - | TRBV7-3
TGCAGTGCTAGTCTAACTACAGGGTCTGGCTACACCTTC | CSASLTTGSGYTF | TRBJ1-2 | many | - | TRBV20-1
TGCGCCAGCAGCTTGGAGGGGATGGTCTATGGCTACACCTTC | CASSLEGMVYGYTF | TRBJ1-2 | few | - | TRBV5-1
TGTGCCATCGGAGGACTAGCGGGAGGCCCAGATACGCAGTATTTT | CAIGGLAGGPDTQYF | TRBJ2-3 | many | TRBD2 | TRBV6-1
TGTGCCACCAGCAGACGGACTAGCGGGAGGGAAAGCACAGATACGCAGTATTTT | CATSRRTSGRESTDTQYF | TRBJ2-3 | many | TRBD2 | TRBV15
TGTGCCACAGCGGACAGCGTCGTCCTCACAGATACGCAGTATTTT | CATADSVVLTDTQYF | TRBJ2-3 | - | - | TRBV24-1
TGCAGTGCTCCAGACAGGGGGGGGACAGATACGCAGTATTTT | CSAPDRGGTDTQYF | TRBJ2-3 | many | TRBD1 | TRBV20-1
TGCGCCAGCAGAGTTTATGGGACTAGCGAGCAGTTCTTC | CASRVYGTSEQFF | TRBJ2-1 | many | TRBD2 | TRBV5-1
TGTGCCAGCAGCCACTTACTGGCGGGAGCCTACGAGCAGTACTTC | CASSHLLAGAYEQYF | TRBJ2-7 | many | TRBD2 | TRBV3-1
TGTGCCATCAGTGAGTCTCCTAGGGAAGGCTATGAGCAGTTCTTC | CAISESPREGYEQFF | TRBJ2-1 | many | - | TRBV10-3
TGTGCCAGCAGTCATGGGACAGGGACCTACAATGAGCAGTTCTTC | CASSHGTGTYNEQFF | TRBJ2-1 | many | TRBD1 | TRBV27
TGTGCCAGCAGTTCCCCGGGACTAAGTTACTCCTACGAGCAGTACTTC | CASSSPGLSYSYEQYF | TRBJ2-7 | many | TRBD2 | TRBV28
TGTGCCACCAGTGATTGGGGGGATCAGCCCCAGCATTTT | CATSDWGDQPQHF | TRBJ1-5 | many | - | TRBV24-1
TGTGCCAGCTCACCACCAGGAGGGGGCAATGAGCAGTTCTTC | CASSPPGGGNEQFF | TRBJ2-1 | many | - | TRBV18
TGTGCCAGCAGCCCAGGGAGAATGTTAGGTTATGAGCAGTTCTTC | CASSPGRMLGYEQFF | TRBJ2-1 | few | - | TRBV7-9
TGTGCCAGCAGACCGACTAGCGGGACCCACGGTACGCAGTATTTT | CASRPTSGTHGTQYF | TRBJ2-3 | many | TRBD2 | TRBV12-3/TRBV12-4
TGTGCCAGTACCAGAGAGCTAATGAACACTGAAGCTTTCTTT | CASTRELMNTEAFF | TRBJ1-1 | many | - | TRBV2
TGCGCCAGCAGCATATCCTTCTCGGGGGCCGTTGAGACCCAGTACTTC | CASSISFSGAVETQYF | TRBJ2-5 | many | - | TRBV5-1
TGTGCCAGCAGCTTACGGGATCCGGGACAGGGTAACAATGAGCAGTTCTTC | CASSLRDPGQGNNEQFF | TRBJ2-1 | many | TRBD1 | TRBV7-3
TGTGCCAGCTCACCAGGACGGGAGGGCCTTGTAGAGACCCAGTACTTC | CASSPGREGLVETQYF | TRBJ2-5 | many | TRBD2 | TRBV18
TGTGCCAGCAGAATGGGACAGCTCGGTCGACGGAACACTGAAGCTTTCTTT | CASRMGQLGRRNTEAFF | TRBJ1-1 | few | TRBD1 | TRBV6-1
TGTGCCAGCAGTGGGCAGGGTCATTCACCCCTCCACTTT | CASSGQGHSPLHF | TRBJ1-6 | - | - | TRBV25-1
TGTGCCAGCAGAGGCGAGCGGGAGTCCTACAATGAGCAGTTCTTC | CASRGERESYNEQFF | TRBJ2-1 | - | TRBD2 | TRBV2